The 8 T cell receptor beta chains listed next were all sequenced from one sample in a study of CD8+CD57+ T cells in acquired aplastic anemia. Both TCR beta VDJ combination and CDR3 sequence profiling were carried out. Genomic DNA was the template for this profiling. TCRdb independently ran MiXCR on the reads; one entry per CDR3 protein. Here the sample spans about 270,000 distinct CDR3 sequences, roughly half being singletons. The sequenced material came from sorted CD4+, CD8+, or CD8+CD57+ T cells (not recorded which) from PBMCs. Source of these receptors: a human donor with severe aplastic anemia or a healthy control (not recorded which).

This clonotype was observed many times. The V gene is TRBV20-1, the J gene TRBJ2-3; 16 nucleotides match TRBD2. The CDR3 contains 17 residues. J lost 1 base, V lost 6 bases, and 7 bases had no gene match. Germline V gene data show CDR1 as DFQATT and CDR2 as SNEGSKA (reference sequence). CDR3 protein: CSAPGTSGGAGTDTQYF. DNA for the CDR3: TGCAGTGCCCCCGGGACTAGCGGGGGGGCCGGCACAGATACGCAGTATTTT.

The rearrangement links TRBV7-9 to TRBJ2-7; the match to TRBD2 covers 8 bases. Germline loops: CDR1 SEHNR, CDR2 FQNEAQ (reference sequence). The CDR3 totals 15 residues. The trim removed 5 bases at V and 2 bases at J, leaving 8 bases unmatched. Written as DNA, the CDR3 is TGTGCCAGCAGCCCAAGCGGGAGTGTCGCCTACGAGCAGTACTTC. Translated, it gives CASSPSGSVAYEQYF.

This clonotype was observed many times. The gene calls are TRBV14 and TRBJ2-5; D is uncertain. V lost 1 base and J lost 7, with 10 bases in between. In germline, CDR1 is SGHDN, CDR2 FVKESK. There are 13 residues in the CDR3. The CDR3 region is CASSQAVQATQYF. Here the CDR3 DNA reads TGTGCCAGCAGCCAAGCGGTCCAGGCGACCCAGTACTTC.

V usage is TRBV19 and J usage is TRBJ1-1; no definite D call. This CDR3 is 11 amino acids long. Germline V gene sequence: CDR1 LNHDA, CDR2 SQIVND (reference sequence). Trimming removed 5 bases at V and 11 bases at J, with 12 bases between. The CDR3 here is CASSEGLKAFF. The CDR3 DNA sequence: TGTGCCAGTAGTGAAGGGTTAAAGGCTTTCTTT. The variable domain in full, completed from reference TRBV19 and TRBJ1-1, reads DGGITQSPKYLFRKEGQNVTLSCEQNLNHDAMYWYRQDPGQGLRLIYYSQIVNDFQKGDIAEGYSVSREKKESFPLTVTSAQKNPTAFYLCASSEGLKAFFGQGTRLTVV.

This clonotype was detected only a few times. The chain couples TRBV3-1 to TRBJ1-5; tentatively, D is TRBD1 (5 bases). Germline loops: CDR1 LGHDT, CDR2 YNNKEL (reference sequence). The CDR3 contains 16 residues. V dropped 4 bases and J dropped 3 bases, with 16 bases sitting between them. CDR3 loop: CASSPMGRGVNQPQHF. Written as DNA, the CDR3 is TGTGCCAGCAGCCCAATGGGGAGGGGAGTCAATCAGCCCCAGCATTTT.

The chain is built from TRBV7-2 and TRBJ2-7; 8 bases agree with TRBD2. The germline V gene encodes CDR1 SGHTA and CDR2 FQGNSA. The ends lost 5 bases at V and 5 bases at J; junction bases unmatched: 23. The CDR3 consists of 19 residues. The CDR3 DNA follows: TGTGCCAGCAGCCCGGGGAGGACTCCCACGGGACTAGGTGTCCACGAGCAGTACTTC. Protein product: CASSPGRTPTGLGVHEQYF.

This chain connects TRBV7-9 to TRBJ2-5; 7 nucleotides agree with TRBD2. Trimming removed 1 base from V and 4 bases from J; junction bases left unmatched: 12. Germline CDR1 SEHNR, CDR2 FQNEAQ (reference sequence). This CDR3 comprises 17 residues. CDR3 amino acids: CASSLEKGRAGTETQYF. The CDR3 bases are TGTGCCAGCAGCTTAGAAAAAGGGCGAGCGGGAACAGAGACCCAGTACTTC.

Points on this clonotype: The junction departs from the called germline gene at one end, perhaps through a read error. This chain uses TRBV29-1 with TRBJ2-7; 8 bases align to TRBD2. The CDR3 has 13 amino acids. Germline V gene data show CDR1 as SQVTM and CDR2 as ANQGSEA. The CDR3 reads CSVDGGVRNEQYF. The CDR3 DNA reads TGCAGTGTTGACGGGGGGGTTCGGAACGAGCAGTACTTC.